The rows below give T cell receptor beta chains drawn from one sample of a study of cytomegalovirus exposure and HLA in healthy donors. Measured with immunoSEQ multiplex PCR; TCRdb has only the in-frame clones, and not every one. This sample has 150,000 to 200,000 clones, with 75% to 85% found just once. Sequencing used PBMCs. These receptors originate from a woman aged 50 to 60 in good health and CMV-seropositive. Both conserved end residues are part of each CDR3. D genes are given only for firm matches. Rows give clone size only sometimes, using once, few, many, or a class for an expanded clone.

abundance,v_gene,j_gene,d_gene,CDR3aa,CDR3nt
-,TRBV6-5,TRBJ1-5,TRBD1,CASSDQTRDREHF,TGTGCCAGCAGTGACCAAACACGGGACAGGGAACATTTT
few,TRBV6-1,TRBJ2-1,TRBD2,CASSEVDGGSNEQFF,TGTGCCAGCAGTGAAGTAGACGGGGGGTCCAATGAGCAGTTCTTC
-,TRBV5-6,TRBJ2-7,TRBD2,CASSFGAGVLSYEQYF,TGTGCCAGCAGCTTCGGAGCGGGGGTGCTGTCCTACGAGCAGTACTTC
-,TRBV5-6,TRBJ2-1,-,CASSFGGARELYNEQFF,TGTGCCAGCTCCTTTGGGGGGGCCAGGGAACTCTACAATGAGCAGTTCTTC
-,TRBV11-1,TRBJ2-1,TRBD2,CASSLTGGANYNEQFF,TGTGCCAGCAGCTTAACGGGGGGGGCGAATTACAATGAGCAGTTCTTC
-,TRBV19,TRBJ1-6,-,CASSIQTGDNSPLHF,TGTGCCAGTAGTATTCAGACCGGGGATAATTCACCCCTCCACTTT
-,TRBV6-5,TRBJ2-5,TRBD2,CASSYSLAGEYF,TGTGCCAGCAGTTACTCCCTAGCGGGGGAGTACTTC
few,TRBV30,TRBJ2-7,TRBD1,CAWSDYRGPEQYF,TGTGCCTGGAGTGATTACAGGGGGCCCGAGCAGTACTTC
-,TRBV30,TRBJ2-2,-,CAWSVLFNTGELFF,TGTGCCTGGAGTGTACTCTTTAACACCGGGGAGCTGTTTTTT
-,TRBV19,TRBJ1-5,-,CASSPRGLTGQPQHF,TGTGCCAGTAGTCCGCGAGGCCTAACGGGACAGCCCCAGCATTTT
once,TRBV10-1,TRBJ1-2,-,CASSESTQGGYTF,TGCGCCAGCAGTGAGTCGACTCAGGGGGGCTACACCTTC
few,TRBV12-5,TRBJ2-2,TRBD1,CASGLVADRVTGELFF,TGTGCTAGTGGTTTGGTGGCGGACAGGGTCACCGGGGAGCTGTTTTTT
-,TRBV6-5,TRBJ2-2,TRBD1,CASSSPGGAEGELFF,TGTGCCAGCAGTTCCCCAGGGGGCGCGGAGGGGGAGCTGTTTTTT
-,TRBV7-9,TRBJ2-1,TRBD2,CASSLVAGVYNEQFF,TGTGCCAGCAGCTTAGTGGCGGGGGTGTACAATGAGCAGTTCTTC
-,TRBV4-1,TRBJ2-3,-,CASSQPPEGRGPQADTQYF,TGCGCCAGCAGCCAACCGCCCGAGGGGCGGGGACCCCAGGCAGATACGCAGTATTTT
-,TRBV28,TRBJ1-4,-,CASSVRGEKLFF,TGTGCCAGCAGCGTCAGGGGCGAAAAACTGTTTTTT
few,TRBV11-2,TRBJ2-3,TRBD2,CASSLVGGLAGDTQYF,TGTGCCAGCAGCTTAGTAGGGGGACTAGCGGGAGATACGCAGTATTTT
-,TRBV13,TRBJ2-7,-,CASSRSERSSYEQYF,TGTGCCAGCAGCCGTTCGGAACGGAGCTCCTACGAGCAGTACTTC
-,TRBV13,TRBJ2-2,TRBD2,CASSRGLAGRNTGELFF,TGTGCCAGCAGCCGTGGACTAGCGGGGAGGAACACCGGGGAGCTGTTTTTT
once,TRBV27,TRBJ1-5,TRBD1,CASRTGGGNQPQHF,TGTGCCAGCAGAACAGGGGGGGGCAATCAGCCCCAGCATTTT
-,TRBV6-9,TRBJ2-7,-,CASSYPPRDCTYEQYF,TGTGCCAGCAGTTACCCCCCCCGGGACTGCACCTACGAGCAGTACTTC
-,TRBV5-4,TRBJ1-1,-,CASSSEYGYGNTEAFF,TGTGCCAGCAGCTCTGAGTATGGTTACGGGAACACTGAAGCTTTCTTT